This T cell receptor (beta chain) emerged from a study of shared clonotypes between healthy human individuals. Whole-study findings and limits: The sampled material consisted only of blood, and tissue repertoires are likely to differ. It was expected that sequencing depth would affect clonotype sharing among donors.

The ends lost 6 bases at V and 0 bases at J; junction bases unmatched: 4. Germline loops: CDR1 MDHEN, CDR2 SYDVKM. CDR3 length: 15 amino acids. Concerning this clone itself: Its antigen is still unknown. Within the sample, other DNA sequences also encode this same CDR3.

The assay ran at deep level. Profiled with immunoSEQ multiplex PCR; TCRdb holds only in-frame clones, not every one. The sample has about 2.4 million clones, 93% seen once. The rearrangement joins TRBV28 to TRBJ2-1; 8 bases are shared with TRBD2. This clonotype originated in a man aged 18 to 35 in good health. Some clones in this sample may be carry-over from other donors' samples. The sample consisted of naive CD4+ T cells from PBMCs. Subset noted: CD45RA+ positively selected. As DNA, the CDR3 is TGTGCCAGCAGCCCACTAGCGGCCTCCTACAATGAGCAGTTCTTC. It specifies CASSPLAASYNEQFF.